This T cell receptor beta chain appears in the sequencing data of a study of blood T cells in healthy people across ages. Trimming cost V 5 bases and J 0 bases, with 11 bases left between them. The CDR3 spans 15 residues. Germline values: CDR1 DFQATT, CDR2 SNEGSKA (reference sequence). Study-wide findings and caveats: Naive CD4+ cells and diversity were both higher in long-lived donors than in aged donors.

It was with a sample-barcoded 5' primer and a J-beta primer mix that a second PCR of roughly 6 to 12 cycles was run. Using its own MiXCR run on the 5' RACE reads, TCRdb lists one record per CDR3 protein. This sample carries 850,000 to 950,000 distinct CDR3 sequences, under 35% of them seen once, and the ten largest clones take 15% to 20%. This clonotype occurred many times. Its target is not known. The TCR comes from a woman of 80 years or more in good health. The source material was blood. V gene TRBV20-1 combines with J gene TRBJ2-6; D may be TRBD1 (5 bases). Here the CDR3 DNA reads TGCAGTGCTTACAAAGACAGCTCTGGGGCCAACGTCCTGACTTTC. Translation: CSAYKDSSGANVLTF.